This is a list of T cell receptor beta chains from one sample in a study of blood T cell repertoires in COVID-19. Only in-frame clones appear in the TCRdb table, and some are missing; sequencing was by immunoSEQ multiplex PCR. Among about 220,000 clones listed, roughly 84% were seen once. Specimen: peripheral blood. These receptors were collected from a woman aged 55-69 years with acute or convalescent COVID-19. Both conserved end residues are part of each CDR3.

v_call	j_call	cdr3_length	cdr3_aa
TRBV28	TRBJ2-2	14	CASRGSGGNRELFF
TRBV5-1	TRBJ2-5	12	CASSLASETQYF
TRBV7-8	TRBJ1-5	14	CASSPRQGDQPQHF
TRBV14	TRBJ1-2	16	CASSRQGGRRHYGYTF
TRBV5-5	TRBJ1-4	16	CASSPGGVRANEKLFF
TRBV28	TRBJ2-7	16	CASSGSRGTSPYEQYF
TRBV19	TRBJ2-2	12	CASSLTGRELFF
TRBV6-1	TRBJ2-3	16	CASSVGLAVSTDTQYF
TRBV28	TRBJ1-1	12	CASSSQTGAAFF
TRBV6-2/TRBV6-3	TRBJ2-3	18	CASSYSGRGLRTTDTQYF
TRBV6-5	TRBJ2-1	14	CASRTGGSINEQFF
TRBV19	TRBJ2-3	14	CASGGRGFSDTQYF
TRBV11-3	TRBJ1-5	17	CASSLHLRQGSNQPQHF
TRBV4-2	TRBJ1-5	15	CASSQGQGSGQPQHF
TRBV30	TRBJ2-5	15	CAWSPPSGTKETQYF
TRBV11-2	TRBJ1-1	15	CASSSGTLMNTEAFF
TRBV2	TRBJ2-5	13	CASMAQGEETQYF
TRBV12-5	TRBJ1-2	18	CASGLSLTGTGPNYGYTF
TRBV4-2	TRBJ1-3	16	CASSHLGGGSGNTIYF
TRBV5-1	TRBJ2-5	13	CASSLGISETQYF
TRBV5-1	TRBJ2-3	17	CASSLWTSGGRTDTQYF
TRBV6-1	TRBJ1-5	18	CASSEARTGGFSNQPQHF
TRBV5-1	TRBJ2-1	14	CASSGQGLENEQFF
TRBV7-9	TRBJ2-7	15	CASSLGPQDTYEQYF
TRBV5-5	TRBJ1-3	16	CASSLAAATSGNTIYF
TRBV7-8	TRBJ2-7	15	CASSLSSGGSYEQYF
TRBV7-8	TRBJ2-1	15	CASSLVGGAYNEQFF
TRBV19	TRBJ1-2	15	CASSQLQTSNYGYTF
TRBV6-5	TRBJ1-1	13	CASSYRQGTEAFF
TRBV6-2/TRBV6-3	TRBJ1-1	16	CASSYYLGRVGTEAFF
TRBV12-3/TRBV12-4	TRBJ2-3	12	CASREGRDTQYF
TRBV4-1	TRBJ1-2	14	CASSRQGQRYGYTF
TRBV29-1	TRBJ2-3	14	CSSLRGGAADTQYF
TRBV3-1/TRBV3-2	TRBJ1-6	15	CASSQLRTGGPPLHF
TRBV5-1	TRBJ2-7	16	CASSGTSGGTLRVQYF
TRBV11-2	TRBJ2-5	17	CASSQPVTRLSLGTQYF
TRBV4-3	TRBJ1-1	17	CASSQWTDWRQNTEAFF